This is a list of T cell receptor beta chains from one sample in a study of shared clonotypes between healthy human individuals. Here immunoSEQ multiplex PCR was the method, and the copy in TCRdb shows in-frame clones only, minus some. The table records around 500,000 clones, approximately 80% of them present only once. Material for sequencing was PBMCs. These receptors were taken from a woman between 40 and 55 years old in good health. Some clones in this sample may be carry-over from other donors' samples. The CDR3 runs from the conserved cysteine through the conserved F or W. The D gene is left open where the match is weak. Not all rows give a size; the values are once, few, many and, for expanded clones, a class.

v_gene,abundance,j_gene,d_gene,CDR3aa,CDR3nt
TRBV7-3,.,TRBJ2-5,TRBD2,CASSMGTSGRARETQYF,TGTGCCAGCAGCATGGGGACTAGCGGGAGGGCCCGGGAGACCCAGTACTTC
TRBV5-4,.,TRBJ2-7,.,CASSLDMTYEQYF,TGTGCCAGCAGCTTGGACATGACCTACGAGCAGTACTTC
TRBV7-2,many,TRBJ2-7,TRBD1,CASSAQTGVTREQYF,TGTGCCAGCAGCGCACAGACAGGGGTAACGAGGGAGCAGTACTTC
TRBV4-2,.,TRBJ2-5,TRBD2,CASSLAGGDEETQYF,TGTGCCAGCAGCCTAGCGGGAGGAGACGAAGAGACCCAGTACTTC
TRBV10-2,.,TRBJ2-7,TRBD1,CASSDEMLRTGGYEQYF,TGCGCCAGCAGTGATGAGATGCTACGGACAGGGGGGTACGAGCAGTACTTC
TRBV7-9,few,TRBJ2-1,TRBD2,CASSPRGGNEQFF,TGTGCCAGCAGCCCTAGGGGAGGGAATGAGCAGTTCTTC
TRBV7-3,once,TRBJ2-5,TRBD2,CASSLGLAGDETQYF,TGTGCCAGCAGCTTAGGCCTAGCGGGAGATGAGACCCAGTACTTC
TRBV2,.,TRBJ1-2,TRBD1,CASIRQGGSGYTF,TGTGCCAGCATCCGACAGGGTGGGTCTGGCTACACCTTC
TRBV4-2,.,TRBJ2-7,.,CASSQDRGAPSYEQYF,TGTGCCAGCAGCCAAGATCGAGGAGCGCCCTCCTACGAGCAGTACTTC
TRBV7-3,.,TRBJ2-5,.,CASSPTLDRQETQYF,TGTGCCAGCAGCCCGACCCTAGACAGGCAAGAGACCCAGTACTTC
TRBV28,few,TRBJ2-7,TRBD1,CASSFPGQGSYEQYF,TGTGCCAGCAGTTTCCCGGGACAGGGCTCCTACGAGCAGTACTTC
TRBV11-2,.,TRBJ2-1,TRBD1,CASSSGTGIDEQFF,TGTGCCAGCAGCTCCGGGACAGGGATCGATGAGCAGTTCTTC
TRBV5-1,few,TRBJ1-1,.,CASSWASDTEAFF,TGCGCCAGCAGCTGGGCTTCGGACACTGAAGCTTTCTTT
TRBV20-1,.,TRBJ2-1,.,CSARVLNEQFF,TGCAGTGCTAGAGTTTTGAATGAGCAGTTCTTC
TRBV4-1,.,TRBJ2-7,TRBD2,CASSQLLVAGGSYEQYF,TGCGCCAGCAGCCAACTCTTGGTGGCGGGAGGATCCTACGAGCAGTACTTC
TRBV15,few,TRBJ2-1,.,CATRLVFSSYNEQFF,TGTGCCACCCGTTTGGTTTTCTCCTCCTACAATGAGCAGTTCTTC
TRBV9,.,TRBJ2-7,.,CASSLGTRDYEQYF,TGTGCCAGCAGCCTAGGGACACGGGACTACGAGCAGTACTTC
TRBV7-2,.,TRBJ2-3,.,CASSVSHSDTQYF,TGTGCCAGCAGCGTCTCTCACTCCGATACGCAGTATTTT
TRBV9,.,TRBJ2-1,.,CASSVDWRGSYNEQFF,TGTGCCAGCAGCGTAGATTGGCGGGGAAGCTACAATGAGCAGTTCTTC
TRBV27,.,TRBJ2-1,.,CASSSRPVPPHNEQFF,TGTGCCAGCAGTTCTCGCCCGGTCCCTCCGCACAATGAGCAGTTCTTC
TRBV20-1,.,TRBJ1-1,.,CSALPNTEAFF,TGCAGTGCTCTCCCGAACACTGAAGCTTTCTTT
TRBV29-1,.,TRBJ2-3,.,CSVEDLGRRSDTQYF,TGCAGCGTTGAAGATCTGGGCCGGAGGTCAGATACGCAGTATTTT
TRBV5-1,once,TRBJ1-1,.,CASSFGSGRNTEAFF,TGCGCCAGCAGCTTCGGATCAGGACGGAACACTGAAGCTTTCTTT
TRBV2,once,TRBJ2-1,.,CASSVERADNEQFF,TGTGCCAGCAGTGTTGAGAGGGCGGACAATGAGCAGTTCTTC
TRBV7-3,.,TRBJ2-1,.,CASSLSGTRGEQFF,TGTGCCAGCAGCTTAAGCGGGACCAGGGGTGAGCAGTTCTTC
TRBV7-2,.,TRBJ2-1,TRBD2,CASSLVASGRADNEQFF,TGTGCCAGCAGCTTAGTGGCTAGCGGGAGGGCCGACAATGAGCAGTTCTTC
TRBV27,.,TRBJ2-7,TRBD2,CASKVRASGSYEQYF,TGTGCCAGCAAAGTTAGGGCTAGCGGGAGTTACGAGCAGTACTTC
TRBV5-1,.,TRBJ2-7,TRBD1,CASRSNPGTGAYEQYF,TGCGCCAGCAGAAGCAACCCCGGGACAGGAGCCTACGAGCAGTACTTC
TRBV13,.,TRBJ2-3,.,CASSLRPRPTDTQYF,TGTGCCAGCAGCTTACGTCCCCGCCCCACAGATACGCAGTATTTT
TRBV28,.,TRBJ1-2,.,CASSSQDLYGYTF,TGTGCCAGCAGTTCCCAAGACCTCTATGGCTACACCTTC
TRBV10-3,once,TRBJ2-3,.,CAISESVGTDTQYF,TGTGCCATCAGTGAGTCGGTCGGGACAGATACGCAGTATTTT
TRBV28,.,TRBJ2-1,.,CASSLRYNEQFF,TGTGCCAGCAGTTTGAGGTACAATGAGCAGTTCTTC
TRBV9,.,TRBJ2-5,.,CASSVGWGETQYF,TGTGCCAGCAGCGTCGGCTGGGGGGAGACCCAGTACTTC
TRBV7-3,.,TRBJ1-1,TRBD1,CASSPDRGGTEAFF,TGTGCCAGCAGCCCGGACAGGGGAGGGACTGAAGCTTTCTTT
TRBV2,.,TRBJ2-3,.,CASSGRRDTDTQYF,TGTGCCAGCAGTGGGAGGAGGGACACAGATACGCAGTATTTT
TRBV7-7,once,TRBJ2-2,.,CASSFGPPNTGELFF,TGTGCCAGCAGCTTTGGGCCACCGAACACCGGGGAGCTGTTTTTT
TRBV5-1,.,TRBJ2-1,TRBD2,CASSLELAGEEQFF,TGCGCCAGCAGCTTGGAACTAGCGGGAGAAGAGCAGTTCTTC
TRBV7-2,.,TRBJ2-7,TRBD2,CASSLAGGSYEQYF,TGTGCCAGCAGCTTAGCGGGGGGGTCCTACGAGCAGTACTTC
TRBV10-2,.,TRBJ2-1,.,CASSETTYNEQFF,TGCGCCAGCAGTGAGACTACCTACAATGAGCAGTTCTTC
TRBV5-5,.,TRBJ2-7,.,CASSLDGYYEQYF,TGTGCCAGCAGCTTGGACGGATACTACGAGCAGTACTTC
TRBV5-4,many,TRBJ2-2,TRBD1,CASRGQAAGELFF,TGTGCCAGCAGGGGACAGGCGGCCGGGGAGCTGTTTTTT